A selection of T cell receptor beta chains follows, all from one sample in a study of T cells after yellow fever vaccination. Using its own MiXCR run on the 5' RACE reads, TCRdb lists one record per CDR3 protein. The sample consists of 450,000 to 550,000 distinct CDR3 sequences, around a fifth of them appearing once. Sample: PBMCs, taken roughly 20 days after the first yellow fever vaccination. All receptors derive from a young man who received the YFV17D yellow fever vaccine. Each CDR3 is given with its conserved first and last residue. The D gene is left open where the match is weak. A row's size may be missing; if present it is once, few, many or a size class.

>TRBJ1-1|NA|NA|TRBV30
TGTGCCTGGAGTGTACTGTCTAACACTGAAGCTTTCTTT
CAWSVLSNTEAFF
>TRBJ2-2|NA|TRBD2|TRBV5-1
TGCGCCAGCAGCTTTAACCGGGGGGAAGTCGGGGAGCTGTTTTTT
CASSFNRGEVGELFF
>TRBJ1-5|NA|NA|TRBV28
TGTGCCAGCAGTCCCTTCCCCGTTGGACAGCCCCAGCATTTT
CASSPFPVGQPQHF
>TRBJ1-5|NA|NA|TRBV24-1
TGTGCCCCCCGTCTAGAGGCATGGCAGCCCCAGCATTTT
CAPRLEAWQPQHF
>TRBJ2-5|few|NA|TRBV20-1
TGCAGTGCGAAATCCTTTCTGGTTGGAGAGACCCAGTACTTC
CSAKSFLVGETQYF
>TRBJ2-3|many|NA|TRBV6-5
TGTGCCAGCAGTTCCTCAGGTTCCGTCTGGACGCAGTATTTT
CASSSSGSVWTQYF
>TRBJ2-3|few|NA|TRBV5-4
TGTGCCAGCACCGGACTTAACACAGATACGCAGTATTTT
CASTGLNTDTQYF
>TRBJ2-3|NA|TRBD2|TRBV5-1
TGCGCCAGCCACTGGTTACTAGCGCACCCCGATGCAGATACGCAGTATTTT
CASHWLLAHPDADTQYF
>TRBJ2-7|NA|TRBD1|TRBV4-1
TGCGCCAGCAGCCAAGAAGGGGCAGGGGGAACCTACGAGCAGTACTTC
CASSQEGAGGTYEQYF
>TRBJ1-3|NA|NA|TRBV6-5
TGTGCCAGCAGTTACGGTTGGAGCTCTGGAAACACCATATATTTT
CASSYGWSSGNTIYF
>TRBJ1-1|NA|TRBD1|TRBV10-3
TGTGCCATCAGTGAGCAGGGGGCGGTCACTGAAGCTTTCTTT
CAISEQGAVTEAFF
>TRBJ1-4|NA|NA|TRBV4-2
TGTGCCAGCAGCCCAAGGGCCATCTGGCACCAACTGTTTTTT
CASSPRAIWHQLFF
>TRBJ2-7|NA|TRBD2|TRBV6-2/TRBV6-3
TGTGCCAGCAGCAAAAGTAGCGGGGGTTCCTACGAGCAGTACTTC
CASSKSSGGSYEQYF
>TRBJ1-1|NA|NA|TRBV7-9
TGTGCCAGCAGCTTAGAACCAGCTTTCTTT
CASSLEPAFF
>TRBJ1-6|many|NA|TRBV3-2
TGTGCCAGCACCCCGGGACGGGGGAATTCACCCCTCCACTTT
CASTPGRGNSPLHF
>TRBJ2-5|NA|NA|TRBV4-3
TGCGCCAGCAGCCAATCCAACCGGGTCCAAGAGACCCAGTACTTC
CASSQSNRVQETQYF
>TRBJ1-1|few|TRBD1|TRBV7-3
TGTGCCAGCAGCCTAACAGGGGTGGGGACTGAAGCTTTCTTT
CASSLTGVGTEAFF
>TRBJ1-4|NA|NA|TRBV12-3/TRBV12-4
TGTGCCAGCATTCCGGATGGGGGGCGACTGGAAAAACTGTTTTTT
CASIPDGGRLEKLFF
>TRBJ2-5|NA|NA|TRBV7-6
TGTGCCGTACTAGTAGGGGAGACCCAGTACTTC
CAVLVGETQYF
>TRBJ2-1|once|TRBD2|TRBV28
TGTGCCAGCAGTTCGAGTACTAGCGGGGGGTACAATGAGCAGTTCTTC
CASSSSTSGGYNEQFF
>TRBJ1-2|NA|TRBD1|TRBV4-2
TGTGCCAGCAGCCAACAGGGACAGGGTCTCGCTAACTATGGCTACACCTTC
CASSQQGQGLANYGYTF
>TRBJ2-1|NA|TRBD2|TRBV27
TGTGCCGCGGGGGGCGCCTACAATGAGCAGTTCTTC
CAAGGAYNEQFF
>TRBJ1-1|NA|TRBD1|TRBV7-2
TGTGCCAGCAGCTTATTGCAAGGGGGCTTTATGAACACTGAAGCTTTCTTT
CASSLLQGGFMNTEAFF
>TRBJ2-2|NA|NA|TRBV7-2
TGTGCCAGCAGCCCCCGGGAGGGGGCATCGGCCGGGGAGCTGTTTTTT
CASSPREGASAGELFF
>TRBJ1-1|few|NA|TRBV6-5
TGTGCCAGCAGTTATGGAGAGGGACTGGTGAACACTGAAGCTTTCTTT
CASSYGEGLVNTEAFF
>TRBJ2-2|NA|TRBD1|TRBV7-8
TGTGCCAGCAGCCCCTGGGCGACAGGGGGCCACGGGGAGCTGTTTTTT
CASSPWATGGHGELFF
>TRBJ2-7|NA|NA|TRBV12-3/TRBV12-4
TGTGCCAGCAGTTTAGTCGGCAGTACCTACGAGCAGTACTTC
CASSLVGSTYEQYF
>TRBJ2-5|NA|TRBD1|TRBV28
TGTGCCAGCAGTTCCGGGACAGGTGCCTTCGAGGAGACCCAGTACTTC
CASSSGTGAFEETQYF
>TRBJ2-5|NA|NA|TRBV24-1
TGTGCCACCAGTGACCCGCCCGGGGCTAGCGCAGGAGAGACCCAGTACTTC
CATSDPPGASAGETQYF
>TRBJ1-1|NA|TRBD1|TRBV7-8
TGTGCCAGCAGCTGGGATATTGGGCGACAGGGGGACACTGAAGCTTTCTTT
CASSWDIGRQGDTEAFF
>TRBJ1-4|few|NA|TRBV7-9
TGTGCCAGCAGCTTAGAAGCTGGCAGGGGCGATGAAAAACTGTTTTTT
CASSLEAGRGDEKLFF
>TRBJ2-7|NA|NA|TRBV5-1
TGCGCCAGCAGCTTGGTTTCGATTGGCTACGAGCAGTACTTC
CASSLVSIGYEQYF
>TRBJ1-4|few|NA|TRBV6-1
TGTGCCAGCAGTGAAGCGACGGGGGTAGGGGAAAAACTGTTTTTT
CASSEATGVGEKLFF
>TRBJ2-5|NA|NA|TRBV20-1
TGCAGTGCAGGCAGCCAGGGAGGAGAGACCCAGTACTTC
CSAGSQGGETQYF
>TRBJ1-1|few|NA|TRBV20-1
TGCAGTGCTAGGGTCCCAGGGCCCTATGAAGCTTTCTTT
CSARVPGPYEAFF
>TRBJ2-1|NA|TRBD2|TRBV7-2
TGTGCCAGCAGCTCGGGACTACGAGAGCAGTTCTTC
CASSSGLREQFF
>TRBJ2-1|NA|NA|TRBV4-3
TGCGCCAGCAGCCAAAGCCCCATGGCGGGGCAGTTCTTC
CASSQSPMAGQFF
>TRBJ2-5|NA|NA|TRBV7-9
TGTGCCAGCAGCCCACGGCGGGGAATCCAAGAGACCCAGTACTTC
CASSPRRGIQETQYF
>TRBJ1-1|few|NA|TRBV10-3
TGTGCCACAGTGTGGGGCCTGAACACTGAAGCTTTCTTT
CATVWGLNTEAFF
>TRBJ2-1|NA|TRBD2|TRBV7-2
TGTGCCAGCAGCTCCCTTATGCGGGGGGCGTACAATGAGCAGTTCTTC
CASSSLMRGAYNEQFF
>TRBJ2-4|NA|NA|TRBV7-2
TGTGCCAGCAGCCCGGCAATAGCCAAAAACATTCAGTACTTC
CASSPAIAKNIQYF
>TRBJ2-1|few|NA|TRBV7-9
TGTGCCAGCAGCTTAGTTCTTCGAGGCTACAATGAGCAGTTCTTC
CASSLVLRGYNEQFF
>TRBJ1-2|few|TRBD1|TRBV4-1
TGCGCCAGCAGCCTCGGGACAGCTGATGGCTACACCTTC
CASSLGTADGYTF
>TRBJ2-2|NA|NA|TRBV7-3
TGTGCCAGCAGCTCTAGGTCGCAAAACACCGGGGAGCTGTTTTTT
CASSSRSQNTGELFF
>TRBJ2-2|few|NA|TRBV5-1
TGCGCCAGCAGCTTGGCTCTGACCGGGGAGCTGTTTTTT
CASSLALTGELFF
>TRBJ1-4|few|TRBD1|TRBV20-1
TGCAGTGCGCGACAGGGGTTTGAAAAACTGTTTTTT
CSARQGFEKLFF
>TRBJ2-7|NA|NA|TRBV7-2
TGTGCCAGCAGCTTAGGACCCAGTCCCTACGAGCAGTACTTC
CASSLGPSPYEQYF
>TRBJ1-6|NA|TRBD1|TRBV11-2
TGTGCCAGCAGCTTGGACGGACAGGCGTCCCGCTTTATAGGTTCACCCCTCCACTTT
CASSLDGQASRFIGSPLHF
>TRBJ1-2|few|TRBD1|TRBV12-3/TRBV12-4
TGTGCCAGCAGTTATGTGGGACAGGGGAACTATGGCTACACCTTC
CASSYVGQGNYGYTF
>TRBJ1-2|few|TRBD1|TRBV6-5
TGTGCCAGCAGTTACGGAGACAGGGGGCAGAGTAAGGGCTACACCTTC
CASSYGDRGQSKGYTF
>TRBJ1-1|NA|NA|TRBV12-3/TRBV12-4
TGTGCCAGCAGTTTTTATAGCACTGAAGCTTTCTTT
CASSFYSTEAFF
>TRBJ1-1|NA|NA|TRBV7-2
TGTGCCAGCAGCTTAATGGCCGGCAAGGTGAACACTGAAGCTTTCTTT
CASSLMAGKVNTEAFF
>TRBJ2-7|few|TRBD2|TRBV29-1
TGCAGCGTTGGCGGGGGCTCCTACGAGCAGTACTTC
CSVGGGSYEQYF
>TRBJ2-3|once|NA|TRBV7-8
TGTGCCAGCAGCTTTAGGCGGACTAGCACAGATACGCAGTATTTT
CASSFRRTSTDTQYF
>TRBJ2-1|NA|NA|TRBV19
TGTGCCAGTAGTATCAGACAGGTCTACAATGAGCAGTTCTTC
CASSIRQVYNEQFF